The clone carrying this T cell receptor beta chain was observed at least ten times. This specimen belongs to a study of early T cells in non-severe SARS-CoV-2 infection. Individual cDNA molecules received unique molecular identifiers. A single record per CDR3 protein comes from TCRdb applying MiXCR to the 5' RACE reads. The sample holds around 84,000 distinct CDR3 sequences, 9.5% to 13% seen once. Trimming left V 6 bases short and J 3 bases short, with 11 bases between. The CDR3 is made up of 12 amino acids. Germline V CDR1 and CDR2: DFQATT, SNEGSKA (reference sequence). This chain links TRBV20-1 with TRBJ1-1; D unclear. The sequence derives from an adult who was a healthcare worker with PCR-confirmed SARS-CoV-2 infection or an uninfected control (not recorded which). The sample comprised whole blood. The CDR3 region has the DNA TGCAGTGCCAGGATAGCCTACACTGAAGCTTTCTTT. Amino acids: CSARIAYTEAFF.